These 28 T cell receptor beta chains came from one sample sequenced in a study of cytomegalovirus exposure and HLA in healthy donors. The PCR made use of 60 Vbeta and 13 Jbeta primers. Clones were sequenced by immunoSEQ multiplex PCR, and TCRdb holds only the in-frame ones, with some missing. The table includes approximately 130,000 clones, 85% to 90% detected once. The sequencing sample was made of PBMCs. The receptors stem from a woman between 25 and 40 years old in good health and CMV-seropositive.

In its sample, this clone was seen once. The rearrangement links TRBV28 to TRBJ1-2; 9 bases line up with TRBD1. This CDR3 is 12 amino acids long. CDR1 is MDHEN, CDR2 SYDVKM, per germline. V was clipped by 5 bases and J by 8 bases; unmatched bases: 3. The CDR3 DNA reads as TGTGCCAGCAGTGGGACAGGGAGAGGCTACACCTTC. It encodes CASSGTGRGYTF.

The chain couples TRBV10-3 to TRBJ2-1, with 7 bases identical to TRBD2. CDR1 is ENHRY, CDR2 SYGVKD, per germline. V lost 8 bases and J lost 6; bases outside the gene matches: 4. The CDR3 loop spans 12 amino acids. CDR3 sequence (DNA): TGTGCCATCTCTCGACTAGCCAATGAGCAGTTCTTC. Residues: CAISRLANEQFF.

The chain uses TRBV2 and TRBJ1-2; TRBD1 is a possible D gene (5 bases). Germline CDR1 reads SNHLY; CDR2 reads FYNNEI. Between the trimmed V and J ends, which lost 2 bases and 5 bases, there was a span of 9 bases. The CDR3 covers 13 residues. The CDR3 DNA follows: TGTGCCAGCAGTGAAAGGGGAAGGTATGGCTACACCTTC. Encoded protein: CASSERGRYGYTF. The full variable domain, with the rest looked up from reference TRBV2 and TRBJ1-2, is EPEVTQTPSHQVTQMGQEVILRCVPISNHLYFYWYRQILGQKVEFLVSFYNNEISEKSEIFDDQFSVERPDGSNFTLKIRSTKLEDSAMYFCASSERGRYGYTFGSGTRLTVV.

J is TRBJ2-2 and V is TRBV6-5, with a weak D call TRBD1 (6 bases). V gave up 10 bases and J gave up 4 bases, with 19 bases separating them. The CDR3 sequence is 15 residues long. Germline lookup yields CDR1 MNHEY and CDR2 SVGAGI. CDR3 DNA sequence: TGTGCCACCACACCACAGGGTGTCGGCACCGGGGAGCTGTTTTTT. Residues: CATTPQGVGTGELFF.

This clone came up once. The chain links TRBV9 to TRBJ2-3; maybe TRBD1 (6 bases). The germline V gene encodes CDR1 SGDLS and CDR2 YYNGEE. CDR3 length: 13 amino acids. V was pared by 3 bases and J by 5 bases, with 10 bases between. In nucleotides, the CDR3 is TGTGCCAGCAGCGACAGGGCTGAAGATACGCAGTATTTT. Translated, it gives CASSDRAEDTQYF.

This clone was counted once. The J gene is TRBJ1-1, the V gene TRBV28, with a weak D call TRBD1 (5 bases). Germline V gene sequence: CDR1 MDHEN, CDR2 SYDVKM. The CDR3 spans 15 residues. V was cut by 4 bases and J by 4 bases, with 16 bases left in between. The CDR3 DNA follows: TGTGCCAGCAGTTCCCCTGGGGGAGGGTTCACTGAAGCTTTCTTT. The encoded protein is CASSSPGGGFTEAFF.

Points on this clone: The final CDR3 position lacks the conserved phenylalanine or tryptophan, pointing to a likely read error. The DNA is omitted, as the CDR3 cannot be located on it reliably, and the CDR3 follows TCRdb's listing. The chain joins TRBV28 to TRBJ2-7; TRBD1, the table's D call, was not compared with the DNA. Germline V lookup: CDR1 MDHEN, CDR2 SYDVKM. The CDR3 is 13 residues long, ends included. This CDR3 is CASSLGRGAGVRL.

The CDR3 nucleotides read TGTGCCAGCAGTTTGTTCCCGGGAAACTATGGCTACACCTTC. This gives the protein CASSLFPGNYGYTF. The V gene is TRBV27, the J gene TRBJ1-2; D is unclear. The CDR3 covers 14 residues. Between the trimmed V and J ends, which lost 3 bases and 2 bases, there was a span of 10 bases. Per germline, CDR1 MNHEY and CDR2 SMNVEV (reference sequence).

The J gene is TRBJ1-1, the V gene TRBV7-9, with TRBD1 matching over 8 bases. Per the germline V gene, CDR1 is SEHNR and CDR2 is FQNEAQ (reference sequence). This CDR3 contains 17 residues. Trimming at V came to 5 bases and at J to 5 bases, leaving 16 bases not matched to a gene. The CDR3 sequence: CASSHTGGRRLGTEAFF. CDR3 bases: TGTGCCAGCAGCCACACAGGGGGGCGTCGGCTAGGGACTGAAGCTTTCTTT. Full variable domain (rest looked up from reference TRBV7-9 and TRBJ1-1): DTGVSQNPRHKITKRGQNVTFRCDPISEHNRLYWYRQTLGQGPEFLTYFQNEAQLEKSRLLSDRFSAERPKGSFSTLEIQRTEQGDSAMYLCASSHTGGRRLGTEAFFGQGTRLTVV.

The chain employs TRBV5-1 and TRBJ1-4; 11 bases fit TRBD1. The CDR3 totals 14 residues. Trimming took 4 bases from V and 7 from J; bases not matched to a gene: 3. Germline CDR1 and CDR2: SGHRS and YFSETQ. Written as DNA, the CDR3 is TGCGCCAGCAGCCCCGGGACAGGGGGTGAAAAACTGTTTTTT. Encoded protein: CASSPGTGGEKLFF.

The genes are TRBV9 and TRBJ2-5; 10 bases agree with TRBD1. Germline V CDR1 and CDR2: SGDLS, YYNGEE. V dropped 0 bases and J dropped 4; count of bases not matched to a gene: 12. This CDR3 comprises 18 residues. CDR3 sequence reads: CASSVAPLDRGNGETQYF. CDR3 in DNA: TGTGCCAGCAGCGTAGCCCCACTGGACAGGGGGAATGGAGAGACCCAGTACTTC. Full variable domain (outside the CDR3, taken from reference TRBV9 and TRBJ2-5): DSGVTQTPKHLITATGQRVTLRCSPRSGDLSVYWYQQSLDQGLQFLIQYYNGEERAKGNILERFSAQQFPDLHSELNLSSLELGDSALYFCASSVAPLDRGNGETQYFGPGTRLLVL.

The chain couples TRBV9 to TRBJ2-5, with a tentative D call TRBD2 (7 bases). CDR1 is SGDLS, CDR2 YYNGEE, per germline. This CDR3 region has 14 residues. V gave up 1 base and J gave up 2 bases, with 9 bases separating them. This CDR3 is CASSVRGGQETQYF. The CDR3 bases are TGTGCCAGCAGCGTAAGGGGGGGGCAAGAGACCCAGTACTTC.

The V and J genes are TRBV4-1 and TRBJ1-2; 9 positions match TRBD1. CDR3 length: 16 amino acids. V was clipped by 4 bases and J by 4 bases; unmatched bases: 10. CDR1 and CDR2 (germline): MGHRA, YSYEKL. The DNA for the CDR3 is TGCGCCAGCAGCCCCCGGGACAGGGAGAATCGCTATGGCTACACCTTC. It is translated as CASSPRDRENRYGYTF.

The CDR3 sequence: CASKQGANTGELFF. Here the CDR3 DNA reads TGTGCCAGCAAACAGGGCGCGAACACCGGGGAGCTGTTTTTT. The chain combines TRBV11-2 with TRBJ2-2; D may be TRBD1 (6 bases). This CDR3 comprises 14 residues. V lost 7 bases, J lost 0 bases, and 9 bases lay in between. In germline, CDR1 is SGHAT, CDR2 FQNNGV. Drawing the rest from reference TRBV11-2 and TRBJ2-2, the complete variable domain is EAGVAQSPRYKIIEKRQSVAFWCNPISGHATLYWYQQILGQGPKLLIQFQNNGVVDDSQLPKDRFSAERLKGVDSTLKIQPAKLEDSAVYLCASKQGANTGELFFGEGSRLTVL.

This clone appeared a few times. The chain recombines TRBV12-5 with TRBJ1-2, with 7 nucleotides matching TRBD1. CDR3 size: 18 residues. Losses at the gene ends were 0 bases for V and 2 bases for J; bases not matched to a gene: 12. CDR1 and CDR2 from the germline V gene are LGHNT and FRNRAP. In nucleotides, the CDR3 is TGTGCTAGTGGTTTGGTACGGCCCCAGGGGGTAGGGAACTATGGCTACACCTTC. The encoded protein is CASGLVRPQGVGNYGYTF.

This clone was observed once. This chain joins TRBV10-2 and TRBJ2-5, with TRBD2 identical over 8 bases. The J call may be mistaken, given a closer DNA end match to TRBJ2-7. This CDR3 spans 12 amino acids. The germline V gene has CDR1 WSHSY and CDR2 SAAADI. The CDR3 sequence: CASSASGYEQYF. The CDR3 coding sequence is TGCGCCAGCAGTGCTAGCGGGTACGAGCAGTACTTC.

This clone was seen more than once but under ten times. The CDR3 spells CATTGTGANVLTF. CDR3 nucleotides: TGTGCCACAACAGGGACTGGGGCCAACGTCCTGACTTTC. The rearrangement joins TRBV28 to TRBJ2-6; a possible D gene is TRBD1 (6 bases). This CDR3 has 13 amino acids. Trimming removed 10 bases at V and 2 bases at J, with 9 bases between. The germline V gene has CDR1 MDHEN and CDR2 SYDVKM.

V is TRBV10-1 and J is TRBJ1-1; the match to TRBD1 covers 8 bases. Trimming at V came to 7 bases and at J to 0 bases, leaving 13 bases not matched to a gene. This CDR3 contains 17 residues. Germline V gives CDR1 WNHNN, CDR2 SYGVQD (reference sequence). This CDR3 is CASTHLRTGPVNTEAFF. CDR3 in DNA: TGCGCCAGCACCCACCTCCGGACAGGGCCCGTGAACACTGAAGCTTTCTTT.

CDR3 sequence reads: CASSISGGPGNTIYF. The CDR3 coding sequence is TGTGCCAGCAGTATTTCAGGGGGCCCCGGGAACACCATATATTTT. The J gene is TRBJ1-3, the V gene TRBV2, with 8 bases matching TRBD1. CDR3 size: 15 residues. The germline gives CDR1 SNHLY, CDR2 FYNNEI. V shed 5 bases and J 7 bases; nucleotides not matched to a gene: 10.

The V call is TRBV2, the J call TRBJ2-5; possibly TRBD2 for D (6 bases). CDR1 and CDR2 from the germline V gene are SNHLY and FYNNEI. Trimming cost V 1 base and J 1 base, with 13 bases left between them. This CDR3 region has 16 residues. This chain's CDR3 is CASSEGSSGFQETQYF. The CDR3 coding sequence is TGTGCCAGCAGTGAAGGGTCCAGCGGGTTCCAAGAGACCCAGTACTTC. The whole variable domain, remainder taken from reference TRBV2 and TRBJ2-5, is EPEVTQTPSHQVTQMGQEVILRCVPISNHLYFYWYRQILGQKVEFLVSFYNNEISEKSEIFDDQFSVERPDGSNFTLKIRSTKLEDSAMYFCASSEGSSGFQETQYFGPGTRLLVL.

CDR3 in DNA: TGCAGCGTTGAAGGGGGCCCTCAAGGAGCGGGGGGAGTGGAGACCCAGTACTTC. Translation: CSVEGGPQGAGGVETQYF. The chain carries TRBV29-1 and TRBJ2-5; 9 bases are a match to TRBD2. CDR1 is SQVTM and CDR2 is ANQGSEA in the germline V gene. CDR3 length equals 18 residues. Losses at the gene ends were 1 base for V and 5 bases for J; bases not matched to a gene: 17.

V is TRBV18 and J is TRBJ1-1; possible D gene TRBD1, 5 bases. V was pared by 6 bases and J by 1 base, with 12 bases between. This CDR3 is 14 amino acids long. The germline CDR1 and CDR2 sequences are KGHSH and LQKENI. CDR3 residues: CASSSLGQNTEAFF. The CDR3 DNA sequence: TGTGCCAGCTCCTCCCTGGGGCAGAACACTGAAGCTTTCTTT.

This chain connects TRBV2 to TRBJ1-6; D perhaps matches TRBD1 (6 bases). The CDR3 spans 14 residues. V shed 7 bases and J shed 10 bases, with 17 bases lying between them. The germline V gene has CDR1 SNHLY and CDR2 FYNNEI. CDR3 residues: CASTRQATESPLHF. CDR3 sequence (DNA): TGTGCCAGCACCCGACAGGCGACGGAATCACCCCTCCACTTT. Combining the CDR3 with reference TRBV2 and TRBJ1-6 gives the whole variable domain EPEVTQTPSHQVTQMGQEVILRCVPISNHLYFYWYRQILGQKVEFLVSFYNNEISEKSEIFDDQFSVERPDGSNFTLKIRSTKLEDSAMYFCASTRQATESPLHFGNGTRLTVT.

This clone turned up a few times. The genes are TRBV7-4 and TRBJ2-7; TRBD1 matches at 9 bases. The junction had 7 bases not matched to a gene; V was cut back by 4 bases and J by 0 bases. CDR3 size: 16 residues. The germline CDR1 and CDR2 sequences are SGHVT and SQSDAQ. This CDR3 is CASSSNRGLFSYEQYF. DNA for the CDR3: TGTGCCAGCAGCTCGAACAGGGGGCTCTTCTCCTACGAGCAGTACTTC.

The chain employs TRBV28 and TRBJ1-5; D unresolved. Per germline, CDR1 MDHEN and CDR2 SYDVKM. The CDR3 contains 12 residues. V lost 6 bases, J lost 5 bases, and 8 bases lay in between. The CDR3 here is CASSQGDQPQHF. For the CDR3, the DNA is TGTGCCAGCAGCCAAGGAGATCAGCCCCAGCATTTT.

This chain links TRBV28 with TRBJ1-1, with D uncertain. CDR3 size: 13 residues. Germline CDR1 is MDHEN and CDR2 is SYDVKM. V was cut by 6 bases and J by 10 bases, with 18 bases left in between. In DNA, the CDR3 is TGTGCCAGCAGCCCACCGATAACCGTCGGAGCTTTCTTT. Amino acids: CASSPPITVGAFF.

The rearrangement uses TRBV10-3 and TRBJ2-2; 8 bases match TRBD1. From germline, CDR1 is ENHRY and CDR2 SYGVKD. The CDR3 is made up of 16 amino acids. The J segment lost 1 base and the V segment lost 7 bases, leaving 8 bases of the junction unmatched. CDR3 in amino acids: CAITKTGALNTGELFF. In nucleotides, the CDR3 is TGTGCCATCACCAAGACAGGGGCCCTGAACACCGGGGAGCTGTTTTTT.

V is TRBV5-1 and J is TRBJ1-2; TRBD1 is a possible D gene (5 bases). Germline V gene data show CDR1 as SGHRS and CDR2 as YFSETQ. The CDR3 has 18 residues. Trimming stripped 3 bases from V and 5 bases from J, with 26 bases between. CDR3 protein: CASSSTIRRGRRGYGYTF. DNA of the CDR3: TGCGCCAGCAGCTCGACAATCAGGAGGGGAAGGAGGGGATATGGCTACACCTTC.